This T cell receptor (beta chain) was recorded in a study of cytomegalovirus exposure and HLA in healthy donors. Whole-study context: Of all 400 or so donors who were genotyped, around 82% belonged to the Caucasian-associated ancestry cluster. Findings and caveats of the study: In vitro confirmation showed a few CMV-associated chains to be CMV antigen specific.

Between the trimmed V and J ends, which lost 0 bases and 4 bases, there was a span of 13 bases. CDR1 GTSNPN and CDR2 SVGIG come from the germline V gene (reference sequence). This CDR3 has 14 amino acids. With regard to this clone: The antigen is not known.

This cohort consisted of healthy bone marrow donors. Amplification used 60 Vbeta primers and 13 Jbeta primers. TCRdb keeps only in-frame clones here, not all; method: immunoSEQ multiplex PCR. In the table there are roughly 150,000 clones, approximately 80% of which are singletons. The receptor comes from a boy aged 2-15 years in good health and CMV-seronegative. The sample taken for sequencing was PBMCs. The chain couples TRBV30 to TRBJ2-7; no clear D gene. The CDR3 DNA follows: TGTGCCTGGAGTGTCAGTGGAGCCGCTTACGAGCAGTACGTC. Translating gives CAWSVSGAAYEQYV.